This T cell receptor (beta chain) was captured by sequencing in a study of shared clonotypes between healthy human individuals. For the study at large: For every donor, three CD4 naive, three CD4 memory, two CD8 naive and one CD8 memory plates were used.

The naive CD8 subset, CD45RO-negative cells positively selected for CCR7, excluded terminally differentiated effector memory CD45RA+ cells. Everyone who donated was a Caucasian adult who lived in Nashville, Tennessee. The input for sorted-subset replicate PCRs was around 200 ng DNA, tens of thousands of T cell genomes. Study processing details: ImmunoSEQ supplied junction-only sequences lacking quality scores, so filtering was different. Repertoires were generated with immunoSEQ multiplex PCR, while TCRdb's copy carries only in-frame clones and drops some. V, J and clone size were drawn from that table, and D and trimming were deduced from the DNA. The sample includes roughly 2 million clones, 85% to 95% of them seen just once. This TCR derives from a young man in good health. Material: naive CD8+ T cells sorted from blood.

The CDR3 sequence is CASSEEWVPNSPLHF. The CDR3 nucleotides are TGTGCCAGCAGTGAAGAGTGGGTCCCCAATTCACCCCTCCACTTT. The J gene is TRBJ1-6, the V gene TRBV6-1; D remains ambiguous. V dropped 1 base and J dropped 7 bases, with 11 bases sitting between them. The CDR3 extends over 15 amino acids. Germline values: CDR1 MNHNS, CDR2 SASEGT.